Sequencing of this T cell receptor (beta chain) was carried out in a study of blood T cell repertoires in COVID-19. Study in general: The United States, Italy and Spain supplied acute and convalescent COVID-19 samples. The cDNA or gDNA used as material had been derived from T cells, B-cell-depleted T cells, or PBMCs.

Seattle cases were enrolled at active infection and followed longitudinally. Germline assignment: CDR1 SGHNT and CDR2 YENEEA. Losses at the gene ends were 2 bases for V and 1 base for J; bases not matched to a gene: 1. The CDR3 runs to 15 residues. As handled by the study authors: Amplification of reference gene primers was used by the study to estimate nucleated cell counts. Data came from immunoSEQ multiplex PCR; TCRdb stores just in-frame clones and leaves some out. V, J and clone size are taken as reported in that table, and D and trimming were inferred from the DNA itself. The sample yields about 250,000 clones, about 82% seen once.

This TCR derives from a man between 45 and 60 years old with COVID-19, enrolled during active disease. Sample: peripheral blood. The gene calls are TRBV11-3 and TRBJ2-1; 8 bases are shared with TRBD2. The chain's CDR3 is CASSLRGGSYNEQFF. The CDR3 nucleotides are TGTGCCAGCAGCTTACGGGGGGGGTCCTACAATGAGCAGTTCTTC.